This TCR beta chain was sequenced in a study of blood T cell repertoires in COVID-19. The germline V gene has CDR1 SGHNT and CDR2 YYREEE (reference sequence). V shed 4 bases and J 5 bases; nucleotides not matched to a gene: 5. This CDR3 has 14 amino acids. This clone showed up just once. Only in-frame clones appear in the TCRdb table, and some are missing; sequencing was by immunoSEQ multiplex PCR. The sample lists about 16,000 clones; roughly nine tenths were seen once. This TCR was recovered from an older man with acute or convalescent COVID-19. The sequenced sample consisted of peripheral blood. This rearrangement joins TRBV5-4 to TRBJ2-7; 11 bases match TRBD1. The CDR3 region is CASSRWTGGDEQYF. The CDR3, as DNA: TGTGCCAGCAGCCGTTGGACAGGGGGCGACGAGCAGTACTTC.